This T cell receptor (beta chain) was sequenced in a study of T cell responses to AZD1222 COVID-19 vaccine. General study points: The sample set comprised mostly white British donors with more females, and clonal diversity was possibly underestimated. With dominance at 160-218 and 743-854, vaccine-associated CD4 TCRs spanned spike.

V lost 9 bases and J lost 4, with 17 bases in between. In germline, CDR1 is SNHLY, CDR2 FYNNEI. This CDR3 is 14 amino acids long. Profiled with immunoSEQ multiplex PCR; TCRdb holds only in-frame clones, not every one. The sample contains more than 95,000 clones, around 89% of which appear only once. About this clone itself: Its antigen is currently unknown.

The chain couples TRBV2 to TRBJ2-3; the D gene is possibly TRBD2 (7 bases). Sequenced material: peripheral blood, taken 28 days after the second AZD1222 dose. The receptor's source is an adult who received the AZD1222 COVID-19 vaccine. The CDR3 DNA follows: TGTGCCAGAAGAGGGCGCGGGGGCGCAGATACGCAGTATTTT. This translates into CARRGRGGADTQYF.